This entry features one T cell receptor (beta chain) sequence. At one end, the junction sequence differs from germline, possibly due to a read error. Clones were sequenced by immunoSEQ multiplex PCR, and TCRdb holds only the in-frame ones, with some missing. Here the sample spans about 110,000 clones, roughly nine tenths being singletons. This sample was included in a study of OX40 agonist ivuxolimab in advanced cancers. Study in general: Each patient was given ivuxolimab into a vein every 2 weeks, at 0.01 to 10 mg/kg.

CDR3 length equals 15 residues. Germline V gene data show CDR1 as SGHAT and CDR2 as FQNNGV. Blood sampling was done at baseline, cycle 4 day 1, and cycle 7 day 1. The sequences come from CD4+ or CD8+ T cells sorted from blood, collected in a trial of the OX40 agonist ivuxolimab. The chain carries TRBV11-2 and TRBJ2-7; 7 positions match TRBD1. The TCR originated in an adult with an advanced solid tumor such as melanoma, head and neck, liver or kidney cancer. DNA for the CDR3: TGTGCTAGCAGCCCTGGGATGGGACAGAGCTACGAGCAGTACTTC. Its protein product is CASSPGMGQSYEQYF.